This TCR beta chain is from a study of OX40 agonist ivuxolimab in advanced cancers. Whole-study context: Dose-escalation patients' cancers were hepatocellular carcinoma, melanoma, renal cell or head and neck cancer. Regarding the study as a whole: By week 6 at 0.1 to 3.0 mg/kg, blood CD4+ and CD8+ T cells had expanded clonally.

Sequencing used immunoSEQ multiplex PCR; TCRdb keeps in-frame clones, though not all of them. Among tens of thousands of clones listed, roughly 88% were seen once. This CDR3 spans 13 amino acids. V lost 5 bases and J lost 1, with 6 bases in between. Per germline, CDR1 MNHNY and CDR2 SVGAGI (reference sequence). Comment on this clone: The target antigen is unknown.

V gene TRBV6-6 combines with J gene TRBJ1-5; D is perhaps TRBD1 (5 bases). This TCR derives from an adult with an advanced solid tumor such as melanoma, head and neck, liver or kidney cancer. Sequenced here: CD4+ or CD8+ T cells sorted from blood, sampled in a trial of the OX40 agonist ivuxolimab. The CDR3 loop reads CASSRDSNQPQHF. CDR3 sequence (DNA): TGTGCCAGCAGTCGGGACAGCAATCAGCCCCAGCATTTT.